This T cell receptor (beta chain) came from a study of beta chain features in type 1 diabetes. Broader study findings: Type 1 diabetes patients showed a moderate but significant shortening of TCRB CDR3s in all four CD4+ subsets. Naive, central memory and Treg TCRB repertoires seemed to resemble each other more closely in patients than they did in healthy donors.

Expressed TCRB transcripts were sequenced, since all the RNA that had been isolated was reverse transcribed. Data came from immunoSEQ multiplex PCR; TCRdb stores just in-frame clones and leaves some out. The repertoire holds around 41,000 clones, with approximately 61% as singletons. Germline V gene data show CDR1 as SGHNT and CDR2 as YYREEE (reference sequence). Between the trimmed V and J ends, which lost 0 bases and 10 bases, there was a span of 14 bases. The CDR3 is 15 amino acids. Concerning this clone: Antigen unknown.

Sequenced sample: Tregs from blood. The chain links TRBV5-4 to TRBJ1-6; tentatively, D is TRBD1 (6 bases). The clonotype originates from a man aged 25-40 years with type 1 diabetes. Some clones in this sample may be carry-over from other donors' samples. The CDR3 nucleotides read TGTGCCAGCAGCTTGGGTAGGGGGTCTGCCTCACCCCTCCACTTT. It specifies CASSLGRGSASPLHF. Full variable domain (remainder filled in from reference TRBV5-4 and TRBJ1-6): ETGVTQSPTHLIKTRGQQVTLRCSSQSGHNTVSWYQQALGQGPQFIFQYYREEENGRGNFPPRFSGLQFPNYSSELNVNALELDDSALYLCASSLGRGSASPLHFGNGTRLTVT.